These T cell receptor beta chains were read from a single sample in a study of blood T cell repertoires in COVID-19. Only in-frame clones appear in the TCRdb table, and some are missing; sequencing was by immunoSEQ multiplex PCR. There are about 480,000 clones in the sample; 85% to 90% occur only once, and less than 9.5% lies in the top ten. Sample: peripheral blood. These receptors were collected from a woman aged 45-65 years with COVID-19, enrolled during active disease. CDR3s include the opening cysteine and the closing phenylalanine or tryptophan. Rows give clone size only sometimes, using once, few, many, or a class for an expanded clone.

V	size	J	CDR3
TRBV2	-	TRBJ2-3	CASSRQGPTDTQYF
TRBV10-1	-	TRBJ2-3	CASSELAGSTDTQYF
TRBV27	once	TRBJ2-7	CASSFRRAAEQYF
TRBV11-2	-	TRBJ1-5	CASSLEGDQPQHF
TRBV19	-	TRBJ1-2	CASSIGDPGQGIYGYTF
TRBV19	-	TRBJ2-1	CATSRDRGYNEQFF
TRBV4-1	few	TRBJ1-6	CASSQDHSLNSPLHF
TRBV5-5	-	TRBJ2-1	CASSSIAHNEQFF
TRBV3-1/TRBV3-2	few	TRBJ1-5	CASSQAGGDQPQHF
TRBV5-1	-	TRBJ2-7	CASRVGAAYEQYF
TRBV3-1/TRBV3-2	-	TRBJ1-1	CASSRARVNTEAFF
TRBV6-6	-	TRBJ1-5	CASSRDRGRSNQPQHF
TRBV18	-	TRBJ1-2	CASSPAGQIYGYTF
TRBV5-1	-	TRBJ2-3	CASLEGGPRSTDTQYF
TRBV30	-	TRBJ1-1	CAWSADRGLPEAFF
TRBV5-6	-	TRBJ2-7	CASSETSGPGEQYF